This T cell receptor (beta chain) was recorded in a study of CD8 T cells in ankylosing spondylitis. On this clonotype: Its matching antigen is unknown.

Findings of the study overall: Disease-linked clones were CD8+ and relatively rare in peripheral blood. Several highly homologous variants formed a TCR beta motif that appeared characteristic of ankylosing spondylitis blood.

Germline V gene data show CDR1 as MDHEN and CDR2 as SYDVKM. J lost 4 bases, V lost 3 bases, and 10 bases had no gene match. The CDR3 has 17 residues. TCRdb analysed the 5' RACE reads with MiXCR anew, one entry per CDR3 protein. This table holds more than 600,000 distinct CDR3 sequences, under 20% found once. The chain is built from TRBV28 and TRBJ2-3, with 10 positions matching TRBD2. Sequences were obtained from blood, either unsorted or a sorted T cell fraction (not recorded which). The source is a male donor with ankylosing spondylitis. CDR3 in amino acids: CASSFPPSGRGSDTQYF. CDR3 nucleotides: TGTGCCAGCAGTTTTCCTCCTAGCGGGAGAGGCTCAGATACGCAGTATTTT.